These 3 T cell receptor beta chains share one sample of origin, sequenced in a study of shared clonotypes between healthy human individuals. Profiling relied on immunoSEQ multiplex PCR, and the TCRdb table lists in-frame clones only, not all of them. Of some 2 million clones in the sample, about 95% were seen once. Terminally differentiated effector memory CD45RA+ cells were excluded from the naive CD8 cells, which were CD45RO-negative and positively selected for CCR7. Material: naive CD8+ T cells sorted from blood. The source is a man aged 18 to 29 in good health.

The chain recombines TRBV5-6 with TRBJ2-1, with 10 positions matching TRBD2. Losses at the gene ends were 2 bases for V and 8 bases for J; bases not matched to a gene: 13. Germline CDR1 and CDR2: SGHDT and YYEEEE. The CDR3 is 17 residues long. The CDR3 DNA follows: TGTGCCAGCAGCTTCGGCCCCCTAGCGGGAGAGGGCTATGAGCAGTTCTTC. Translating gives CASSFGPLAGEGYEQFF.

The genes are TRBV25-1 and TRBJ2-3; 12 bases are shared with TRBD1. Unmatched junction bases numbered 7, after V lost 4 bases and J lost 2 bases. The CDR3 spans 17 residues. CDR1 is MGHDK, CDR2 SYGVNS, per germline. CDR3 coding DNA: TGTGCCAGCAGTGGGACACGGGACAGGGGGCACACAGATACGCAGTATTTT. Its protein is CASSGTRDRGHTDTQYF.

Remarks on this clone: Additional DNA sequences in this sample encode the identical CDR3. The chain uses TRBV5-4 and TRBJ2-7; D ambiguous. The CDR3 is 13 amino acids. Germline CDR1 is SGHNT and CDR2 is YYREEE (reference sequence). V was cut by 1 base and J by 1 base, with 6 bases left in between. The CDR3 sequence is CASSLLGSYEQYF. CDR3 nucleotide sequence: TGTGCCAGCAGCTTGCTTGGTTCCTACGAGCAGTACTTC.